The table lists the clone carrying this TCR beta chain with many counts. This sample is drawn from a study of CD8 T cells in ankylosing spondylitis. TCRdb reprocessed the 5' RACE reads with MiXCR, giving one entry per CDR3 protein. The sample records over 200,000 distinct CDR3 sequences, about 11% being singletons. The CDR3 spans 13 residues. The J segment lost 5 bases and the V segment lost 3 bases, leaving 2 bases of the junction unmatched. CDR1 and CDR2 (germline): SGHRS, YFSETQ. The rearrangement uses TRBV5-1 and TRBJ1-5; 7 bases agree with TRBD1. Sequenced material: blood, either unsorted or a sorted T cell fraction (not recorded which). The TCR originated in a male donor with ankylosing spondylitis or in good health (not recorded which). The CDR3 nucleotides are TGCGCCAGCAGCTGGGACAGCGATCAGCCCCAGCATTTT. Its protein product is CASSWDSDQPQHF.